This T cell receptor beta chain was identified in a study of CD8 T cells in ankylosing spondylitis. Points from the study as a whole: Disease-linked clones reportedly concentrated significantly in matched ankylosing spondylitis synovial fluid. A CD8+ phenotype characterized the disease-linked clones, which were relatively rare in peripheral blood. Within ankylosing spondylitis blood, a TCR beta motif made up of under 10 highly homologous variants appeared to be characteristic. In synovial fluid and blood from reactive arthritis, some motif variants were previously reported.

There are many counts of this clonotype. The antigen is unknown. Making the TCR beta libraries involved quantitative 5'-RACE with molecular barcodes. TCRdb re-derived calls from the 5' RACE reads in MiXCR, one entry per CDR3 protein. In the table there are 750,000 to 850,000 distinct CDR3 sequences, 10% to 15% of which are singletons. The TCR comes from a male donor with ankylosing spondylitis. Sample: blood, either unsorted or a sorted T cell fraction (not recorded which).

As DNA, the CDR3 is TGTGCCAGCAGGGACCAGGGTGACACGCAGTATTTT. Translation: CASRDQGDTQYF. The V call is TRBV25-1, the J call TRBJ2-3; perhaps TRBD1 as D (5 bases). The V end lost 6 bases, the J end lost 9 bases, and 13 bases lay between the germline ends. Per germline, CDR1 MGHDK and CDR2 SYGVNS. This CDR3 is built from 12 residues.